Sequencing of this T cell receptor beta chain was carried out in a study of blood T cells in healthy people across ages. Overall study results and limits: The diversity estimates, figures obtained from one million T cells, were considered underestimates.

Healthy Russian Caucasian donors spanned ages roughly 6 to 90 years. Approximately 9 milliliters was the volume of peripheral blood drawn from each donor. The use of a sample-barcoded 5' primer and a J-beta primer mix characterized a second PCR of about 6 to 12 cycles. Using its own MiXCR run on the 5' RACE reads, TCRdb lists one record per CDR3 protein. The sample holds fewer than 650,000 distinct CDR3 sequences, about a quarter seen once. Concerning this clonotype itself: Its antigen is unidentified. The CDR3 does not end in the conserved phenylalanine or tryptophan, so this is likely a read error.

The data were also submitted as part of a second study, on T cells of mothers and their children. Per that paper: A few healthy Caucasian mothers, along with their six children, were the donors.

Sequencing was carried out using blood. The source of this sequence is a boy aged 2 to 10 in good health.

Here the CDR3 reads CASSPGTLSGYTS. The CDR3 DNA reads as TGTGCCAGCAGCCCCGGGACCCTCTCTGGCTACACCTCC. The chain joins TRBV3-1 to TRBJ1-2, with D possibly being TRBD1 (5 bases). Trimming removed 4 bases at V and 7 bases at J, with 13 bases between. The CDR3 extends over 13 amino acids. Germline CDR1 reads LGHDT; CDR2 reads YNNKEL (reference sequence).